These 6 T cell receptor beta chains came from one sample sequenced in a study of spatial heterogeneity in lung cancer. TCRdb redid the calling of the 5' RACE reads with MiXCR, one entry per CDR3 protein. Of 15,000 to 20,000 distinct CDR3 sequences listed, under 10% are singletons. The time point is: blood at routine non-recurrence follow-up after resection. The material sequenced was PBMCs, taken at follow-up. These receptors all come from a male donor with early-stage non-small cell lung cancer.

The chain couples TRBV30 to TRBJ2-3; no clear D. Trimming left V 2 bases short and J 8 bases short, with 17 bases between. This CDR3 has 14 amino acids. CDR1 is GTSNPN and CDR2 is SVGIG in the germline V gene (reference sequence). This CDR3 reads CAWSQTRGVGTQYF. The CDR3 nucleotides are TGTGCCTGGAGTCAAACCCGAGGAGTGGGTACGCAGTATTTT.

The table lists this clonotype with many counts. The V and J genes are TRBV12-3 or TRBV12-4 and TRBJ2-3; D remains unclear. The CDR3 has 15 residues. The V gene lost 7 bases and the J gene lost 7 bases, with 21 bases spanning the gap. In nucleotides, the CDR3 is TGTGCCAGCACCATTGACCAGAGCCCCGGATATACGCAGTATTTT. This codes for CASTIDQSPGYTQYF.

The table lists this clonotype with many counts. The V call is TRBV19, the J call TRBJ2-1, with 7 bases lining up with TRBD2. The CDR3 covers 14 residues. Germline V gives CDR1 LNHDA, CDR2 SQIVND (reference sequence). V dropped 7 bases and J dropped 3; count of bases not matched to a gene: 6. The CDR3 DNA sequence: TGTGCCAGTAAGGGCGGGAGCGTCTACAATGAGCAGTTCTTC. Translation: CASKGGSVYNEQFF. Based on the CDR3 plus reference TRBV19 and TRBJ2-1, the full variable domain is DGGITQSPKYLFRKEGQNVTLSCEQNLNHDAMYWYRQDPGQGLRLIYYSQIVNDFQKGDIAEGYSVSREKKESFPLTVTSAQKNPTAFYLCASKGGSVYNEQFFGPGTRLTVL.

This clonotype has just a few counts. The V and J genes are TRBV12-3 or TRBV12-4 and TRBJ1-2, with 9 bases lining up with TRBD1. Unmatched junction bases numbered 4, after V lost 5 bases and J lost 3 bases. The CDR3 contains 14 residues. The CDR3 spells CASSTGGIYYGYTF. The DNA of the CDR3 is TGTGCCAGCAGTACAGGGGGCATATACTATGGCTACACCTTC.

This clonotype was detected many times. The CDR3 protein is CSATGQGGQPQHF. The CDR3 DNA sequence: TGCAGTGCTACTGGACAGGGGGGTCAGCCCCAGCATTTT. V usage is TRBV20-1 and J usage is TRBJ1-5, with 10 bases that match TRBD1. V dropped 4 bases and J dropped 6; count of bases not matched to a gene: 3. The CDR3 contains 13 residues. From germline, CDR1 is DFQATT and CDR2 SNEGSKA (reference sequence).

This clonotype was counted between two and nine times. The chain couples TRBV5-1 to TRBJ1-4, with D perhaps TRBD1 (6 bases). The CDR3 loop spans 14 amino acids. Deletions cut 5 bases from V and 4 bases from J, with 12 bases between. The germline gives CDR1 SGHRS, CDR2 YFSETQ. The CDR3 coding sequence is TGCGCCAGCAGGGAGGACAGTATTAATGAAAAACTGTTTTTT. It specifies CASREDSINEKLFF.